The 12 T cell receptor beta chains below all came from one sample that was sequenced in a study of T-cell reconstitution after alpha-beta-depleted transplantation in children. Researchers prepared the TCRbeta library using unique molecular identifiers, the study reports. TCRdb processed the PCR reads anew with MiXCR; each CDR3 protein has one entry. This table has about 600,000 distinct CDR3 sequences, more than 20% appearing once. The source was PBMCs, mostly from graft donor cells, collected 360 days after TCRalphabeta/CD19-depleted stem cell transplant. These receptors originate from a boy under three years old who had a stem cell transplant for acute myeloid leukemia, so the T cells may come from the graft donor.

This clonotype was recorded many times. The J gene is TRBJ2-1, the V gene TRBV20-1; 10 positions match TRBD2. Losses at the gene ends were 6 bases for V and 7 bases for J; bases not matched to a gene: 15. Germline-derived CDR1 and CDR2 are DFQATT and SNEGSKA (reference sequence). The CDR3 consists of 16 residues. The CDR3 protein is CSADSSLAGVRNEQFF. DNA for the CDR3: TGCAGTGCCGATAGTTCTCTAGCGGGGGTCCGAAATGAGCAGTTCTTC.

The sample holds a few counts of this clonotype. The CDR3, as DNA: TGTGCCAGCAGTTACTCAAGGCAGGGTCGCAATGAGCAGTTCTTC. Amino acid sequence: CASSYSRQGRNEQFF. The rearrangement joins TRBV6-5 to TRBJ2-1, with D possibly being TRBD1 (5 bases). The germline V gene has CDR1 MNHEY and CDR2 SVGAGI. Trimming took off 0 bases at V and 6 bases at J, with 12 bases between the two ends. This CDR3 is built from 15 residues.

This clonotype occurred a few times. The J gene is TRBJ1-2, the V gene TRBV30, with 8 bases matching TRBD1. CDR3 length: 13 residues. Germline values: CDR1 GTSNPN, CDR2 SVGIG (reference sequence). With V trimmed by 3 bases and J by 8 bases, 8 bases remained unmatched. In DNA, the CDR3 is TGTGCCTGGAGCGAACGACAGGGGTTAGGCTACACCTTC. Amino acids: CAWSERQGLGYTF.

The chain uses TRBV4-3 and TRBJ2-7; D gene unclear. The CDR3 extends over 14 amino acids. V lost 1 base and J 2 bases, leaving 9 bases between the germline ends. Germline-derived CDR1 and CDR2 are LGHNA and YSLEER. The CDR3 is CASSQAVGAYEQYF. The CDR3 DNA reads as TGCGCCAGCAGCCAAGCGGTTGGGGCCTACGAGCAGTACTTC.

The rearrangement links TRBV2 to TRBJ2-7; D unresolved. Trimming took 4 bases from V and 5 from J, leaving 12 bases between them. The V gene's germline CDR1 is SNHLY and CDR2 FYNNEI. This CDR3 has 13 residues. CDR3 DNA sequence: TGTGCCAGCAGTGTGTTGCAGTCCCACGAGCAGTACGTC. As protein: CASSVLQSHEQYV.

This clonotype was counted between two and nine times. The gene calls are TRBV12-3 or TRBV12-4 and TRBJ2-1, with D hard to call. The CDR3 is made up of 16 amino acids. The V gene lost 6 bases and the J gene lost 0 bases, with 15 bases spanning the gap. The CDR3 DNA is TGTGCCAGCAGCCTCCTGGACGGAAGCTCCTACAATGAGCAGTTCTTC. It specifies CASSLLDGSSYNEQFF.

The CDR3, as DNA: TGTGCCAGCAGTTGGGGAGTGGGGCCAGATACGCAGTATTTT. It translates to CASSWGVGPDTQYF. This rearrangement joins TRBV27 to TRBJ2-3; D is perhaps TRBD1 or TRBD2 (5 bases each). Germline loops: CDR1 MNHEY, CDR2 SMNVEV (reference sequence). With 4 bases removed from V and 4 bases from J, the gap between germline ends came to 12 bases. The CDR3 runs to 14 residues.

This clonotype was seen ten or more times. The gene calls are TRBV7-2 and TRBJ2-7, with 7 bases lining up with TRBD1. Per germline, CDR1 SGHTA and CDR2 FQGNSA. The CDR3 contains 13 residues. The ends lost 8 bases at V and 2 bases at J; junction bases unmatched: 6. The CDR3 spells CASAPDRTYEQYF. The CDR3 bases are TGTGCCAGCGCTCCGGACAGGACCTACGAGCAGTACTTC.

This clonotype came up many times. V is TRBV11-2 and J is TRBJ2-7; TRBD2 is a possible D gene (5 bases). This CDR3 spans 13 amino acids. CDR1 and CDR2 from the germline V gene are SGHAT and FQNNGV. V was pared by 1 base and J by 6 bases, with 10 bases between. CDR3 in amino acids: CASSLAGSGEQYV. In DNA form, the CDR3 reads TGTGCCAGCAGCTTAGCGGGCAGCGGCGAGCAGTACGTC.

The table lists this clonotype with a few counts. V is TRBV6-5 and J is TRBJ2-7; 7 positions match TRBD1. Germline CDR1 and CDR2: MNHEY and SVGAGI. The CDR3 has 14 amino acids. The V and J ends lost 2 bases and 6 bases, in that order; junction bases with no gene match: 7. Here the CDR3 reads CASSYTDRASEQYV. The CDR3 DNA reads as TGTGCCAGCAGTTACACCGACAGGGCGAGCGAGCAGTACGTC.

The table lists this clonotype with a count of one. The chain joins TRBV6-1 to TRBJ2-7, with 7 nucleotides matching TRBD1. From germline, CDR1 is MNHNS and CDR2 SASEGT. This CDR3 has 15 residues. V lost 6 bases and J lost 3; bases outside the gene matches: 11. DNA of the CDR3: TGTGCCAGCAGCCCTGACAGGGCAGTCGTCTACGAGCAGTACTTC. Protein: CASSPDRAVVYEQYF.

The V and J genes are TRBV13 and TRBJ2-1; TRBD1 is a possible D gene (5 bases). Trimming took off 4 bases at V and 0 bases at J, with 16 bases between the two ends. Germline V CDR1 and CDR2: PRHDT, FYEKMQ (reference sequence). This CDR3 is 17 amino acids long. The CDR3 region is CASSSTGLSGSYNEQFF. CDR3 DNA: TGTGCCAGCAGCTCTACAGGCTTATCGGGCTCCTACAATGAGCAGTTCTTC.